The 27 T cell receptor beta chains below were found in one sample sequenced in a study of PD-1 blockade in classical Hodgkin lymphoma. Each of the patients experienced relapse following autologous stem cell transplantation, and their brentuximab vedotin exposure differed. Profiling relied on immunoSEQ multiplex PCR, and the TCRdb table lists in-frame clones only, not all of them. The table has tens of thousands of clones, roughly 88% seen once. The sample in question was peripheral blood mononuclear cells (PBMCs), obtained before the second cycle of nivolumab. The receptors stem from a human donor with classical Hodgkin lymphoma.

This clone occurred once. V usage is TRBV12-5 and J usage is TRBJ1-3; D not certain. Germline-derived CDR1 and CDR2 are LGHNT and FRNRAP. With 5 bases removed from V and 4 bases from J, the gap between germline ends came to 12 bases. This CDR3 region has 14 residues. CDR3 sequence (DNA): TGTGCTAGTGGTCTTGGGGTTGCCGGAAACACCATATATTTT. Translating gives CASGLGVAGNTIYF.

The chain recombines TRBV7-9 with TRBJ2-5, with 11 bases that match TRBD1. V dropped 2 bases and J dropped 10; count of bases not matched to a gene: 6. The CDR3 has 14 residues. CDR1 is SEHNR, CDR2 FQNEAQ, per germline (reference sequence). CDR3 sequence (DNA): TGTGCCAGCAGCTTAACCGGGACAGGGGGGAACCAGTACTTC. It encodes CASSLTGTGGNQYF.

J is TRBJ2-7 and V is TRBV4-2, with a possible D match to TRBD1 (6 bases). The CDR3 is 16 amino acids. Trimming removed 0 bases from V and 2 bases from J, with 14 bases in between. Germline CDR1 and CDR2: LGHNA and YNFKEQ. The CDR3 here is CASSQDGGANTYEQYF. CDR3 sequence (DNA): TGTGCCAGCAGCCAAGATGGGGGCGCGAATACCTACGAGCAGTACTTC.

A remark on this clone: Distinct nucleotide sequences in the sample also encode this CDR3. CDR3 nucleotides: TGTGCCAGCAGCAGAAAGGTAGCGGGAATCGAAAACATTCAGTACTTC. Protein product: CASSRKVAGIENIQYF. J is TRBJ2-4 and V is TRBV7-9; 8 bases line up with TRBD2. The V gene end was trimmed by 5 bases and the J gene end by 5 bases; junction bases not matched to a gene: 11. This CDR3 spans 16 amino acids. Germline V gene data show CDR1 as SEHNR and CDR2 as FQNEAQ (reference sequence).

By frequency in the sample, this clone is medium-sized. The V gene is TRBV2, the J gene TRBJ2-7; TRBD2 agrees at 8 bases. In germline, CDR1 is SNHLY, CDR2 FYNNEI. The CDR3 is made up of 14 amino acids. V trimming: 7 bases; J trimming: 3 bases; junction bases outside the gene matches: 8. Written as DNA, the CDR3 is TGTGCCAGCACTGAGACGGGACTAGACTACGAGCAGTACTTC. Translating it yields CASTETGLDYEQYF.

The CDR3 coding sequence is TGTGCCAGCAGGGAGACAGGGCCCACTGAAGCTTTCTTT. Its translation: CASRETGPTEAFF. V usage is TRBV11-3 and J usage is TRBJ1-1; 7 positions agree with TRBD1. The J segment lost 4 bases and the V segment lost 6 bases, leaving 5 bases of the junction unmatched. Per germline, CDR1 SGHNT and CDR2 YENEEA. The CDR3 loop spans 13 amino acids.

The chain carries TRBV5-6 and TRBJ2-7; D unclear. The CDR3 length is 16 residues. The germline V and J ends were trimmed by 0 bases and 0 bases, with 13 bases remaining between them. Germline assignment: CDR1 SGHDT and CDR2 YYEEEE. CDR3 protein: CASSLEAGRSSYEQYF. CDR3 DNA sequence: TGTGCCAGCAGCTTGGAGGCCGGAAGGAGCTCCTACGAGCAGTACTTC.

As concerns this clone: Additional DNA sequences in this sample encode the identical CDR3. The chain links TRBV5-6 to TRBJ2-3; D remains ambiguous. Trimming removed 1 base from V and 4 bases from J, with 19 bases in between. In germline, CDR1 is SGHDT, CDR2 YYEEEE. This CDR3 has 17 amino acids. The CDR3 region is CASSLNLGFLGSDTQYF. The CDR3 nucleotides read TGTGCCAGCAGCTTGAATCTCGGCTTTCTGGGGTCAGATACGCAGTATTTT. Together with reference TRBV5-6 and TRBJ2-3, the CDR3 gives the full variable domain: DAGVTQSPTHLIKTRGQQVTLRCSPKSGHDTVSWYQQALGQGPQFIFQYYEEEERQRGNFPDRFSGHQFPNYSSELNVNALLLGDSALYLCASSLNLGFLGSDTQYFGPGTRLTVL.

This clone has only one observation. This chain links TRBV5-1 with TRBJ2-1, with 12 bases matching TRBD1. Germline CDR1 is SGHRS and CDR2 is YFSETQ. The CDR3 contains 16 residues. V dropped 0 bases and J dropped 7; count of bases not matched to a gene: 5. CDR3 region: CASSLEGTGGWNEQFF. The CDR3 DNA is TGCGCCAGCAGCTTGGAGGGGACAGGGGGCTGGAATGAGCAGTTCTTC.

This clone showed up just a few times. CDR3 sequence: CASSPLFTSETYNEQFF. The CDR3 DNA follows: TGCGCCAGCAGCCCCCTTTTCACCAGCGAGACCTACAATGAGCAGTTCTTC. The chain has TRBV5-1 and TRBJ2-1, with D hard to call. This CDR3 has 17 residues. The germline V and J ends were trimmed by 4 bases and 2 bases, with 19 bases remaining between them. Germline CDR1 reads SGHRS; CDR2 reads YFSETQ.

This chain joins TRBV6-4 and TRBJ1-2; 7 nucleotides agree with TRBD1. Germline CDR1 reads MRHNA; CDR2 reads SNTAGT. The CDR3 length is 14 residues. V was clipped by 5 bases and J by 7 bases; unmatched bases: 10. DNA of the CDR3: TGTGCCAGCAGTCCGGACAGGTGGGGTAGTGGCTACACCTTC. Its translation: CASSPDRWGSGYTF.

The V call is TRBV5-1, the J call TRBJ1-2; D is ambiguous. In germline, CDR1 is SGHRS, CDR2 YFSETQ. V lost 0 bases and J lost 6, with 15 bases in between. The CDR3 is made up of 15 amino acids. The CDR3 DNA reads as TGCGCCAGCAGCTTGGCCAGGAACTCTTTGGATGGCTACACCTTC. As protein: CASSLARNSLDGYTF. The full variable domain, rest sourced from reference TRBV5-1 and TRBJ1-2, is KAGVTQTPRYLIKTRGQQVTLSCSPISGHRSVSWYQQTPGQGLQFLFEYFSETQRNKGNFPGRFSGRQFSNSRSEMNVSTLELGDSALYLCASSLARNSLDGYTFGSGTRLTVV.

V gene TRBV10-3 combines with J gene TRBJ1-2; D is uncertain. CDR3 size: 12 residues. V gave up 2 bases and J gave up 5 bases, with 6 bases separating them. Germline loops: CDR1 ENHRY, CDR2 SYGVKD. The CDR3 bases are TGTGCCATCAGTGAGGACACATATGGCTACACCTTC. It yields the protein CAISEDTYGYTF.

Notes on this clone: Mismatch with germline at one junction end may stem from a read error. V usage is TRBV30 and J usage is TRBJ2-3; TRBD2 aligns across 9 bases. This CDR3 contains 17 residues. CDR1 is GTSNPN and CDR2 is SVGIG in the germline V gene (reference sequence). The CDR3 nucleotides are TGTGCCTGGAGTCCCGGACGGAGCGGGAGGCACACAGCTACGCAGTATTTT. Protein: CAWSPGRSGRHTATQYF.

This chain uses TRBV11-3 with TRBJ1-2, with D perhaps TRBD1 (5 bases). This CDR3 is 14 amino acids long. V was clipped by 0 bases and J by 8 bases, with 13 bases between them. Germline V gene data show CDR1 as SGHNT and CDR2 as YENEEA. CDR3: CASSLESGPRGYTF. DNA for the CDR3: TGTGCCAGCAGCTTAGAGTCGGGGCCTAGAGGCTACACCTTC.

The CDR3 sequence is CASSQVNILSYNEQFF. DNA for the CDR3: TGCGCCAGCAGCCAAGTCAACATACTCTCCTACAATGAGCAGTTCTTC. The chain carries TRBV4-1 and TRBJ2-1; unclear D gene. With 1 base removed from V and 0 bases from J, the gap between germline ends came to 10 bases. The germline V gene has CDR1 MGHRA and CDR2 YSYEKL. The CDR3 extends over 16 amino acids.

J is TRBJ2-5 and V is TRBV10-3, with 10 nucleotides matching TRBD2. V lost 6 bases to trimming and J lost 5 bases; unmatched junction nucleotides: 9. There are 15 residues in the CDR3. Germline V gene lookup returns CDR1 ENHRY and CDR2 SYGVKD. This chain's CDR3 is CAISRLAGVGETQYF. The CDR3 nucleotides are TGTGCCATCAGCCGGCTAGCGGGAGTTGGGGAGACCCAGTACTTC.

CDR3 nucleotide sequence: TGCGCCAGCAGGCCGGCGGGGGTCAATGAGCAGTTCTTC. Its protein is CASRPAGVNEQFF. The chain employs TRBV5-1 and TRBJ2-1, with 7 bases lining up with TRBD2. This CDR3 is 13 amino acids long. Germline CDR1 reads SGHRS; CDR2 reads YFSETQ. Trimming removed 5 bases from V and 6 bases from J; junction bases left unmatched: 5.

This clone was picked up a small number of times. The chain has TRBV5-1 and TRBJ1-2, with TRBD1 identical over 7 bases. The V gene's germline CDR1 is SGHRS and CDR2 YFSETQ. V gave up 6 bases and J gave up 8 bases; unmatched junction bases: 13. The CDR3 loop spans 14 amino acids. CDR3 loop: CASNRDRVMGGYTF. DNA for the CDR3: TGCGCCAGCAACCGAGACAGGGTGATGGGGGGCTACACCTTC.

The CDR3 bases are TGTGCCAGCAGCGATAAGGAATATCGACTCGACTACGAGCAGTACTTC. Translation: CASSDKEYRLDYEQYF. The chain combines TRBV14 with TRBJ2-7; unclear D gene. The CDR3 sequence is 16 residues long. V shed 5 bases and J shed 3 bases, with 20 bases lying between them. Looked up from germline, CDR1 is SGHDN and CDR2 is FVKESK.

This chain uses TRBV14 with TRBJ1-1; 11 bases align to TRBD1. Trimming removed 7 bases from V and 10 bases from J; junction bases left unmatched: 11. There are 14 residues in the CDR3. Per the germline V gene, CDR1 is SGHDN and CDR2 is FVKESK. CDR3 bases: TGTGCCAGCACCCTTGGACAGGGGGCGGTCGTAGCTTTCTTT. Translation: CASTLGQGAVVAFF.

The CDR3 sequence: CASSPFDRALTGELFF. The DNA for the CDR3 is TGTGCCAGCAGTCCCTTTGACAGGGCCTTGACCGGGGAGCTGTTTTTT. This sequence joins TRBV28 and TRBJ2-2; TRBD1 matches 7 bases. From germline, CDR1 is MDHEN and CDR2 SYDVKM. The trim removed 5 bases at V and 5 bases at J, leaving 11 bases unmatched. CDR3 length equals 16 residues.

CDR3 in DNA: TGTGCCAGCAGTTCTCTACTAGCGCAAGCCTTTACCGGGGAGCTGTTTTTT. Translated, it gives CASSSLLAQAFTGELFF. The chain links TRBV28 to TRBJ2-2, with 7 positions matching TRBD2. CDR3 length: 17 residues. J gave up 5 bases and V 4 bases, and 13 bases lay outside the gene matches. Germline loops: CDR1 MDHEN, CDR2 SYDVKM.

The J gene is TRBJ2-1, the V gene TRBV10-1, with 8 positions matching TRBD1. The junction had 6 bases not matched to a gene; V was cut back by 6 bases and J by 8 bases. The length of the CDR3 is 13 residues. Looked up from germline, CDR1 is WNHNN and CDR2 is SYGVQD (reference sequence). CDR3 sequence reads: CASRRQGSDEQFF. For the CDR3, the DNA is TGCGCCAGCAGGCGACAGGGGTCGGATGAGCAGTTCTTC.

The genes are TRBV13 and TRBJ1-1, with a tentative D call TRBD1 (6 bases). V was clipped by 5 bases and J by 1 base, with 8 bases between them. Germline CDR1 and CDR2: PRHDT and FYEKMQ (reference sequence). CDR3 length: 13 amino acids. The CDR3 reads CASSRTENTEAFF. CDR3 coding DNA: TGTGCCAGCAGCCGGACAGAGAACACTGAAGCTTTCTTT.

The chain carries TRBV6-4 and TRBJ1-2, with D unresolved. Trimming took 0 bases from V and 8 from J, leaving 16 bases between them. Germline CDR1 MRHNA, CDR2 SNTAGT. There are 15 residues in the CDR3. The CDR3 bases are TGTGCCAGCAGTGACTCGAACAGCGCGCGGAGGGGCTACACCTTC. As protein: CASSDSNSARRGYTF.

The CDR3 nucleotides are TGTGCCAGCAGCCCCCGGACATCAGCAGATACGCAGTATTTT. Amino acids: CASSPRTSADTQYF. The V gene is TRBV7-9, the J gene TRBJ2-3; perhaps TRBD1 as D (5 bases). This CDR3 region has 14 residues. Germline CDR1 SEHNR, CDR2 FQNEAQ (reference sequence). The V end lost 5 bases, the J end lost 4 bases, and 13 bases lay between the germline ends.